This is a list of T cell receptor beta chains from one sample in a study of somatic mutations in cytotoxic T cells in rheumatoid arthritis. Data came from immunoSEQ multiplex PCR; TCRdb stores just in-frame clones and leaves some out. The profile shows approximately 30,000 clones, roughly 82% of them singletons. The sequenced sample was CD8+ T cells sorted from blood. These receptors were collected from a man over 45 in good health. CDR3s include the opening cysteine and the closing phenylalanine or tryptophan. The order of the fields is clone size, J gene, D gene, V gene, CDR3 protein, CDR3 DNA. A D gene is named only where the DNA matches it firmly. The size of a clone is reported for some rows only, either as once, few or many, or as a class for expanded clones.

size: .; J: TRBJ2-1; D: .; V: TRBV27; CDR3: CASRARLGRYNEQFF; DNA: TGTGCCAGCAGAGCGAGACTAGGCCGATACAATGAGCAGTTCTTC
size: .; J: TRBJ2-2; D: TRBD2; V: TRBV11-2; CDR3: CASSLLASGYTGELFF; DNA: TGTGCCAGCAGCTTACTGGCTAGCGGTTACACCGGGGAGCTGTTTTTT
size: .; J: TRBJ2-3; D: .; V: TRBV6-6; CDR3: CASSATDTQYF; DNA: TGTGCCAGCAGTGCCACAGATACGCAGTATTTT
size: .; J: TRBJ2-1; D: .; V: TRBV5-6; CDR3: CASSLRGDNEQFF; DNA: TGTGCCAGCAGCTTGCGAGGGGACAATGAGCAGTTCTTC
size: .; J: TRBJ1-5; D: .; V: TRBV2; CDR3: CASKSRSNQPQHF; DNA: TGTGCCAGCAAATCCAGGAGCAATCAGCCCCAGCATTTT
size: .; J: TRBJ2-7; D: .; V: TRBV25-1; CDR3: CASKFGNEQYF; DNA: TGTGCCAGCAAGTTCGGAAACGAGCAGTACTTC
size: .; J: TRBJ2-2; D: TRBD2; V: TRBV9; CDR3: CASSVAFSGRDTGELFF; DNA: TGTGCCAGCAGCGTAGCTTTTAGCGGGAGGGACACCGGGGAGCTGTTTTTT
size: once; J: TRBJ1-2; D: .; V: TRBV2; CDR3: CASSDEGYGYTF; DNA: TGTGCCAGCAGTGACGAGGGCTATGGCTACACCTTC
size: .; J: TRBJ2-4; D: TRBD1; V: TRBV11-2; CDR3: CASSLRRTGAFNIQYF; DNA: TGTGCCAGCAGCCTACGTAGGACAGGGGCTTTCAACATTCAGTACTTC
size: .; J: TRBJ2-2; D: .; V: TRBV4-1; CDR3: CASSQSRVGELFF; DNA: TGCGCCAGCAGCCAGAGCAGAGTCGGGGAGCTGTTTTTT
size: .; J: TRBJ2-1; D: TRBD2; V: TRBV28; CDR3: CASSLRVAGGPGYNEQFF; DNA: TGTGCCAGCAGTTTACGGGTAGCGGGAGGGCCAGGGTACAATGAGCAGTTCTTC
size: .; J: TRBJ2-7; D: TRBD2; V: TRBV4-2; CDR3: CASSQGTSGSNIGYEQYF; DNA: TGTGCCAGCAGCCAAGGGACTAGCGGGAGCAATATCGGGTACGAGCAGTACTTC
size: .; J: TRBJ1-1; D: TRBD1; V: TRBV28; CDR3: CASSSPGGVTEAFF; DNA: TGTGCCAGCAGTTCGCCAGGGGGCGTGACTGAAGCTTTCTTT
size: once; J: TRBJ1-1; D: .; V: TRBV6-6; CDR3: CASSYPAMRAAFF; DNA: TGTGCCAGCAGTTACCCGGCTATGCGGGCCGCTTTCTTT
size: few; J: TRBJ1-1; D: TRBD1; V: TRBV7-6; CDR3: CASSPRQGGYTEAFF; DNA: TGTGCCAGCAGCCCACGACAGGGCGGGTACACTGAAGCTTTCTTT
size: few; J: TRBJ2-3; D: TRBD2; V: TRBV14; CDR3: CASSPRKGLAGAGDTQYF; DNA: TGTGCCAGCAGCCCGCGTAAGGGACTAGCGGGAGCGGGAGATACGCAGTATTTT
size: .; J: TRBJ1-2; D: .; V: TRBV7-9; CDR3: CASSLPRGGTKDYGYTF; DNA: TGTGCCAGCAGCTTACCACGGGGAGGGACGAAGGACTATGGCTACACCTTC
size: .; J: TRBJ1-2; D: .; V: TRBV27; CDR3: CASSLQGGLPGYTF; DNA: TGTGCCAGCAGTTTACAGGGCGGTCTGCCTGGCTACACCTTC
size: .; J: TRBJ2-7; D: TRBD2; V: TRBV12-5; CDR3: CASGLGGLGPYEQYF; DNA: TGTGCTAGTGGTTTGGGGGGACTAGGCCCCTACGAGCAGTACTTC
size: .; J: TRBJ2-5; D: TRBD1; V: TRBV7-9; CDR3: CASSLVIGTGGRNKETQYF; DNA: TGTGCCAGCAGCTTAGTAATCGGGACAGGGGGCCGAAATAAAGAGACCCAGTACTTC
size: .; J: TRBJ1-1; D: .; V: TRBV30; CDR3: CAWSVSVNTEAFF; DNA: TGTGCCTGGAGTGTTTCGGTCAACACTGAAGCTTTCTTT
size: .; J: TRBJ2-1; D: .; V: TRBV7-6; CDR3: CASSPQGGGSYNEQFF; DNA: TGTGCCAGCAGCCCACAAGGGGGGGGCTCCTACAATGAGCAGTTCTTC
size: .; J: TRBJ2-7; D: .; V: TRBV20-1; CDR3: CSAPYVGEQYF; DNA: TGCAGTGCTCCGTATGTGGGCGAGCAGTACTTC
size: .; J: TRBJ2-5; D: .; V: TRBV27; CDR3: CASSPLRGRETQYF; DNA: TGTGCCAGCAGTCCCCTCCGGGGCCGGGAGACCCAGTACTTC
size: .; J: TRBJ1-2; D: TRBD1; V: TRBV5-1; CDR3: CASSTPGQGVGSYGYTF; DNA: TGCGCCAGCAGCACTCCGGGACAGGGGGTTGGCAGCTATGGCTACACCTTC
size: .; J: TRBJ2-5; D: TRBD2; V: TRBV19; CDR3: CASSMRSGRADETQYF; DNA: TGTGCCAGTAGTATGCGGAGCGGGAGGGCCGATGAGACCCAGTACTTC
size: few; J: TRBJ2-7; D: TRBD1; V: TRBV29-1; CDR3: CSVRLGQGNSYEQYF; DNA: TGCAGCGTCCGGTTAGGACAGGGTAATTCCTACGAGCAGTACTTC
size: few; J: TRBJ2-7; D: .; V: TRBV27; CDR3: CASSRGHEQYF; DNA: TGTGCCAGCAGCAGGGGCCACGAGCAGTACTTC
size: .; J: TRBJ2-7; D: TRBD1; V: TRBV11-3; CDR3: CASSRGQGALEQYF; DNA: TGTGCCAGCAGCCGTGGACAGGGGGCGCTTGAGCAGTACTTC
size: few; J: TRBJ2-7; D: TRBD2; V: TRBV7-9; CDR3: CASSSGPGTSDEQYF; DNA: TGTGCCAGCAGCTCGGGCCCCGGGACTAGTGACGAGCAGTACTTC
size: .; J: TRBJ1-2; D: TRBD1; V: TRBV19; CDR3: CASSITPGQAMGYTF; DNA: TGTGCCAGTAGTATAACCCCCGGACAGGCTATGGGCTACACCTTC
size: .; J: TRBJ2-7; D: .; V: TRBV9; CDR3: CASSGSGLSYEQYF; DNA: TGTGCCAGCAGCGGTAGCGGTTTATCCTACGAGCAGTACTTC
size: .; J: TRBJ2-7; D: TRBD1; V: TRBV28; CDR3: CASSVPPGGADHEQYF; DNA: TGTGCCAGCAGTGTCCCCCCAGGGGGCGCAGATCACGAGCAGTACTTC
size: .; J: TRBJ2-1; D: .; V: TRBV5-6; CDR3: CASSLSGSSEQFF; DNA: TGTGCCAGCAGCTTGTCCGGGAGTAGTGAGCAGTTCTTC
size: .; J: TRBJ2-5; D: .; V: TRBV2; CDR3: CASSEGYNQETQYF; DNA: TGTGCCAGCAGTGAAGGGTATAACCAAGAGACCCAGTACTTC
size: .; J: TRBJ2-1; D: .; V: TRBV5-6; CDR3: CASSLIGNEQFF; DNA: TGTGCCAGCAGCTTGATCGGCAATGAGCAGTTCTTC
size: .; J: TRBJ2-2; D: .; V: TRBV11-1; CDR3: CASSSWATGRTGELFF; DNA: TGTGCCAGCAGCTCCTGGGCGACAGGACGCACCGGGGAGCTGTTTTTT
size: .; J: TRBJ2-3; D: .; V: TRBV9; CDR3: CASSVAVGQGTDTQYF; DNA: TGTGCCAGCAGCGTAGCGGTGGGGCAGGGAACAGATACGCAGTATTTT
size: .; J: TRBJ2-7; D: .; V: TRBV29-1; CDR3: CSAGRDGTYEQYF; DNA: TGCAGCGCGGGCCGGGACGGGACCTACGAGCAGTACTTC
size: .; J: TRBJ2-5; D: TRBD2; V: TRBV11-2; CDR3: CASRGGVETQYF; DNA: TGTGCCAGCAGGGGGGGGGTGGAGACCCAGTACTTC
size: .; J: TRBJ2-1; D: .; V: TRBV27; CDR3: CASSSSYLYNEQFF; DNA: TGTGCCAGCAGTTCTAGTTACCTATACAATGAGCAGTTCTTC
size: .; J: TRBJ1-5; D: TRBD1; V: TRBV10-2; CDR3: CASSEMTGRGNQPQHF; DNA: TGCGCCAGCAGTGAAATGACAGGGAGAGGCAATCAGCCCCAGCATTTT
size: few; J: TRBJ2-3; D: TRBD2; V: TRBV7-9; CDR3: CASSLTSGAYTDTQYF; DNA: TGTGCCAGCAGCTTAACTAGCGGGGCATACACAGATACGCAGTATTTT
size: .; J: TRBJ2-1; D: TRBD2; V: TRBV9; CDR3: CASSLAGYNEQFF; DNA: TGTGCCAGCAGCCTAGCGGGATACAATGAGCAGTTCTTC
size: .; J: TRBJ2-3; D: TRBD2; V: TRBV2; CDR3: CASSPPPGTRIDTQYF; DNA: TGTGCCAGCAGTCCCCCCCCCGGGACTAGGATAGATACGCAGTATTTT
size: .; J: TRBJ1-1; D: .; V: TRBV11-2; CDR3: CASSLGRAREAFF; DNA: TGTGCCAGCAGCTTGGGTCGGGCGCGTGAAGCTTTCTTT
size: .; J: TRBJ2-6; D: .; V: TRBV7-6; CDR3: CASSSRTASEANVLTF; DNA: TGTGCCAGCAGCTCCAGGACGGCTTCTGAGGCCAACGTCCTGACTTTC
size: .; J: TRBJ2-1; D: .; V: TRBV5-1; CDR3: CASSSGDSKYNEQFF; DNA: TGCGCCAGCAGCTCGGGGGACTCGAAGTACAATGAGCAGTTCTTC
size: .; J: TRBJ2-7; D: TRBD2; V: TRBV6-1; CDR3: CASSGSSGESSYEQYF; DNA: TGTGCCAGCAGTGGTTCTAGCGGGGAAAGCTCCTACGAGCAGTACTTC
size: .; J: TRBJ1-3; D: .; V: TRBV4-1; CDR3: CASSQVSQRSGNTIYF; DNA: TGCGCCAGCAGCCAAGTCAGTCAGCGCTCTGGAAACACCATATATTTT
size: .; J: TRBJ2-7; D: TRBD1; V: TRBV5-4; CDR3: CASSTGTGRTYEQYF; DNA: TGTGCCAGCAGCACCGGGACAGGCCGAACATACGAGCAGTACTTC
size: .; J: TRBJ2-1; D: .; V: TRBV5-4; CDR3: CASSFDLNEQFF; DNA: TGTGCCAGCAGCTTTGATCTGAATGAGCAGTTCTTC
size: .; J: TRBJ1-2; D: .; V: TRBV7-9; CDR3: CASSLGTQGLIYGYTF; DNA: TGTGCCAGCAGCTTGGGGACCCAGGGACTTATCTATGGCTACACCTTC
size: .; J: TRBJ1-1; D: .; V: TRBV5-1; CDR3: CASSLWAIQSPMNTEAFF; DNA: TGCGCCAGCAGCTTATGGGCAATCCAGAGCCCGATGAACACTGAAGCTTTCTTT
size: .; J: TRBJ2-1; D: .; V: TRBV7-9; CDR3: CASSPAASSNEQFF; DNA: TGTGCCAGCAGCCCCGCGGCGTCAAGTAATGAGCAGTTCTTC